The 20 T cell receptor beta chains in this list originate from one sample, sequenced in a study of blood T cell repertoires in COVID-19. Method: immunoSEQ multiplex PCR; TCRdb's copy keeps in-frame clones and lacks some. There are 150,000 to 200,000 clones in the sample; 65% to 85% occur only once, and 6.5% to 8.5% lies in the top ten. The sequenced sample consisted of peripheral blood. These receptor sequences come from a middle-aged woman with COVID-19, enrolled during active disease.

The chain joins TRBV7-3 to TRBJ2-6, with D perhaps matching TRBD2 (7 bases). Germline CDR1 SGHTA, CDR2 FQGTGA. Trimming pared 5 bases from V and 1 base from J, leaving 12 bases between. There are 16 residues in the CDR3. CDR3 DNA sequence: TGTGCCAGCAGCCCCGGGGGGACATCTGGGGCCAACGTCCTGACTTTC. Encoded protein: CASSPGGTSGANVLTF.

The gene calls are TRBV7-6 and TRBJ2-1, with 11 bases identical to TRBD2. Germline values: CDR1 SGHVS, CDR2 FNYEAQ. The CDR3 covers 18 residues. The junction had 14 bases not matched to a gene; V was cut back by 3 bases and J by 7 bases. The CDR3 protein is CASSFVAGGKVGGNEQFF. DNA of the CDR3: TGTGCCAGCAGCTTTGTAGCGGGAGGGAAAGTAGGAGGGAATGAGCAGTTCTTC.

CDR3 residues: CASSVGTSGNSYEQYF. As DNA, the CDR3 is TGTGCCAGCAGCGTAGGTACTAGCGGGAACTCCTACGAGCAGTACTTC. The chain joins TRBV9 to TRBJ2-7; 10 bases are shared with TRBD2. CDR1 SGDLS and CDR2 YYNGEE come from the germline V gene. Trimming removed 0 bases from V and 0 bases from J; junction bases left unmatched: 3. CDR3 length: 16 residues.

The chain employs TRBV28 and TRBJ2-5; D gene uncertain. The V and J ends lost 4 bases and 5 bases respectively, with 11 bases between them. CDR3 length equals 13 residues. Germline CDR1 and CDR2: MDHEN and SYDVKM. The CDR3 region is CASSSGLVETQYF. Here the CDR3 DNA reads TGTGCCAGCAGTTCTGGTCTAGTGGAGACCCAGTACTTC.

This chain joins TRBV9 and TRBJ2-1; 9 positions match TRBD2. The germline CDR1 and CDR2 sequences are SGDLS and YYNGEE. V lost 3 bases and J lost 8; bases outside the gene matches: 3. The CDR3 has 13 amino acids. Here the CDR3 reads CASSASGTYEQFF. CDR3 nucleotide sequence: TGTGCCAGCAGCGCTAGCGGGACATATGAGCAGTTCTTC.

The chain links TRBV5-6 to TRBJ2-7; 7 positions match TRBD1. CDR1 is SGHDT and CDR2 is YYEEEE in the germline V gene. Unmatched junction bases numbered 6, after V lost 4 bases and J lost 2 bases. The CDR3 is 14 residues long. The CDR3 DNA sequence: TGTGCCAGCAGCGGACAGGTTAGCCCCTACGAGCAGTACTTC. Its translation: CASSGQVSPYEQYF.

In its sample, this clone was seen once. The gene calls are TRBV24-1 and TRBJ2-7, with D perhaps matching TRBD1 (6 bases). The CDR3 spans 12 residues. Trimming took off 1 base at V and 6 bases at J, with 6 bases between the two ends. In germline, CDR1 is KGHDR, CDR2 SFDVKD. The CDR3, as DNA: TGTGCCACCAGTGATTTAGGGGGCGAGCAGTACTTC. This gives the protein CATSDLGGEQYF.

This clone appeared a single time. The chain uses TRBV28 and TRBJ1-1; TRBD1 aligns across 7 bases. The CDR3 covers 14 residues. V shed 6 bases, J shed 4 bases, and the junction held 8 bases outside the gene matches. Germline V gene lookup returns CDR1 MDHEN and CDR2 SYDVKM. The CDR3 coding sequence is TGTGCCAGCAGCCGACAGGGTGGGGGCACTGAAGCTTTCTTT. This codes for CASSRQGGGTEAFF.

The gene calls are TRBV14 and TRBJ2-1; 9 bases map to TRBD2. The CDR3 spans 14 residues. Unmatched junction bases numbered 7, after V lost 1 base and J lost 12 bases. Germline CDR1 reads SGHDN; CDR2 reads FVKESK. CDR3 region: CASSQGGSGRWQFF. The CDR3 nucleotides are TGTGCCAGCAGCCAAGGGGGTAGCGGGAGATGGCAGTTCTTC.

The chain carries TRBV10-3 and TRBJ2-1; maybe TRBD2 (7 bases). V lost 7 bases, J lost 5 bases, and 18 bases lay in between. CDR3 length: 15 residues. Germline assignment: CDR1 ENHRY and CDR2 SYGVKD. For the CDR3, the DNA is TGTGCCATCACCCGGGTGGCGGGGGCCCACAATGAGCAGTTCTTC. Protein product: CAITRVAGAHNEQFF.

The chain has TRBV21-1 and TRBJ1-3; TRBD1, the table's D call, was not compared with the DNA. TRBV21-1 is marked as a pseudogene. This CDR3 spans 19 amino acids. The CDR3 coding sequence is TGTGCCAGCAGCAATCCTCCGACATCCTACTCGAGCTCTGGAAACACCATATATTTT. Its translation is CASSNPPTSYSSSGNTIYF.

This chain links TRBV28 with TRBJ1-6; perhaps TRBD1 as D (5 bases). This CDR3 has 16 residues. V was trimmed by 7 bases and J by 0 bases, leaving 13 bases between them. CDR1 and CDR2 from the germline V gene are MDHEN and SYDVKM. CDR3 in DNA: TGTGCCAGCACCATCGGGGGGAGCTCCTATAATTCACCCCTCCACTTT. Residues: CASTIGGSSYNSPLHF.

The J gene is TRBJ1-5, the V gene TRBV28; D gene ambiguous. The CDR3 covers 13 residues. Germline assignment: CDR1 MDHEN and CDR2 SYDVKM. V gave up 5 bases and J gave up 5 bases, with 10 bases separating them. The CDR3 reads CASSERGYQPQHF. The DNA of the CDR3 is TGTGCCAGCAGTGAGAGAGGTTATCAGCCCCAGCATTTT.

V is TRBV7-9 and J is TRBJ2-5; 14 bases line up with TRBD2. The V gene end was trimmed by 5 bases and the J gene end by 7 bases; junction bases not matched to a gene: 3. This CDR3 contains 14 residues. Germline-derived CDR1 and CDR2 are SEHNR and FQNEAQ (reference sequence). For the CDR3, the DNA is TGTGCCAGCAGCGGACTAGCGGGGGGAGGGACCCAGTACTTC. This codes for CASSGLAGGGTQYF.

This clone was recorded at least ten times. The gene calls are TRBV4-1 and TRBJ1-4; D is unresolved. Per the germline V gene, CDR1 is MGHRA and CDR2 is YSYEKL. Trimming stripped 0 bases from V and 1 base from J, with 18 bases between. This CDR3 is built from 19 residues. CDR3 region: CASSQDPPALQRTNEKLFF. The CDR3 DNA sequence: TGCGCCAGCAGCCAAGACCCCCCGGCTCTACAGAGAACTAATGAAAAACTGTTTTTT.

The chain is built from TRBV2 and TRBJ2-5; TRBD1 agrees at 8 bases. This CDR3 has 15 residues. Trimming cost V 6 bases and J 1 base; bases outside gene matches: 7. Germline-derived CDR1 and CDR2 are SNHLY and FYNNEI. The CDR3 DNA sequence: TGTGCCAGCAGATTTGGACAGGGTATCCAAGAGACCCAGTACTTC. Translated, it gives CASRFGQGIQETQYF.

This rearrangement joins TRBV6-2 or TRBV6-3 to TRBJ2-1; TRBD2 matches at 16 bases. V trimming: 6 bases; J trimming: 10 bases; junction bases outside the gene matches: 15. Germline assignment: CDR1 MNHEY and CDR2 SVGEGT. There are 18 residues in the CDR3. CDR3 amino acids: CASSRPGTSGRAFDEQFF. CDR3 coding DNA: TGTGCCAGCAGCCGCCCCGGGACTAGCGGGAGGGCCTTTGACGAGCAGTTCTTC.

This clone was seen once. This rearrangement joins TRBV27 to TRBJ2-1; 7 positions agree with TRBD2. Germline V gives CDR1 MNHEY, CDR2 SMNVEV (reference sequence). V was clipped by 7 bases and J by 6 bases; unmatched bases: 18. The CDR3 is made up of 17 amino acids. CDR3 loop: CASTSREGYQRGNEQFF. Written as DNA, the CDR3 is TGTGCCAGCACCTCTAGGGAGGGCTATCAAAGGGGCAATGAGCAGTTCTTC.

The chain recombines TRBV5-6 with TRBJ1-2, with a possible D match to TRBD1 (5 bases). Per germline, CDR1 SGHDT and CDR2 YYEEEE. CDR3 size: 16 residues. V was pared by 1 base and J by 2 bases, with 15 bases between. The CDR3 bases are TGTGCCAGCAGCTTGAGGCAGACAGACTTAAACTATGGCTACACCTTC. Translated: CASSLRQTDLNYGYTF.

This clone has only a few counts. This chain uses TRBV4-2 with TRBJ2-7, with TRBD2 identical over 10 bases. This CDR3 contains 17 residues. Germline-derived CDR1 and CDR2 are LGHNA and YNFKEQ. V lost 4 bases to trimming and J lost 4 bases; unmatched junction nucleotides: 13. In DNA form, the CDR3 reads TGTGCCAGCAGCCCCCTCTTAGCGGGAGGTTTCTTTTACGAGCAGTACTTC. It encodes CASSPLLAGGFFYEQYF.